This TCR beta chain was recovered during a study of cytomegalovirus exposure and HLA in healthy donors. The study, taken as a whole, reports: Cytomegalovirus association was assigned to more than 150 TCR beta chains.

This clone occurred once. Its target is unknown. With 60 Vbeta and 13 Jbeta primers, the PCR was carried out. Method: immunoSEQ multiplex PCR; TCRdb's copy keeps in-frame clones and lacks some. The table has fewer than 80,000 clones, about 75% seen once. Trimming shortened V by 6 bases and J by 2 bases, and 6 bases separated the two germline ends. The V gene's germline CDR1 is PRHDT and CDR2 FYEKMQ (reference sequence). This CDR3 has 12 amino acids. This chain links TRBV13 with TRBJ2-3; D unresolved. The sequencing sample was made of PBMCs. The TCR sequence derives from a man aged 18 to 30 in good health and CMV-seronegative. The CDR3 nucleotides are TGTGCCAGCAGAGACACCACAGATACGCAGTATTTT. Residues: CASRDTTDTQYF.